Listed below are T cell receptor beta chains from one sample, sequenced in a study of T cell changes during pregnancy in multiple sclerosis. Sequencing was performed with immunoSEQ multiplex PCR; in TCRdb, only in-frame clones are kept and a portion is missing. The table has roughly 61,000 clones, around 93% seen once. The sample was peripheral blood, taken after pregnancy. All receptors come from a female donor with multiple sclerosis, enrolled in a pregnancy study. Both conserved end residues are part of each CDR3. The order of the fields is J gene, CDR3 length, V gene, CDR3 protein.

j_gene: TRBJ1-2; len: 13; v_gene: TRBV5-6; CDR3aa: CASSLVTGGGYTF
j_gene: TRBJ2-1; len: 11; v_gene: TRBV30; CDR3aa: CAWRALRGQFF
j_gene: TRBJ1-2; len: 12; v_gene: TRBV9; CDR3aa: CASSSHTYGYTF
j_gene: TRBJ2-1; len: 15; v_gene: TRBV6-1; CDR3aa: CASSGSGTSYNEQFF
j_gene: TRBJ2-7; len: 14; v_gene: TRBV27; CDR3aa: CASSPSTGGYEQYF
j_gene: TRBJ1-4; len: 13; v_gene: TRBV29-1; CDR3aa: CSAGEGQDEKLFF
j_gene: TRBJ2-7; len: 12; v_gene: TRBV13; CDR3aa: CASSLVAYEQYF
j_gene: TRBJ2-1; len: 19; v_gene: TRBV4-2; CDR3aa: CASSQETGAYLTSRNEQFF
j_gene: TRBJ1-1; len: 13; v_gene: TRBV5-6; CDR3aa: CASSLGQPRGAFF
j_gene: TRBJ1-1; len: 13; v_gene: TRBV30; CDR3aa: CAWSRTEWDIAFF
j_gene: TRBJ2-7; len: 14; v_gene: TRBV19; CDR3aa: CASSIRQGADEQYF
j_gene: TRBJ2-7; len: 15; v_gene: TRBV19; CDR3aa: CASSIGASGSYEQYF
j_gene: TRBJ2-7; len: 17; v_gene: TRBV10-3; CDR3aa: CAISESSYAEDDYEQYF
j_gene: TRBJ2-2; len: 13; v_gene: TRBV9; CDR3aa: CASSVAGTGELFF
j_gene: TRBJ2-3; len: 15; v_gene: TRBV5-1; CDR3aa: CASSSLGAWTDTQYF
j_gene: TRBJ1-5; len: 14; v_gene: TRBV7-9; CDR3aa: CASGDSTPNQPQHF
j_gene: TRBJ2-2; len: 15; v_gene: TRBV19; CDR3aa: CASTPGGPLGGELFF
j_gene: TRBJ2-5; len: 12; v_gene: TRBV29-1; CDR3aa: CSVAFSQETQYF
j_gene: TRBJ1-2; len: 16; v_gene: TRBV6-5; CDR3aa: CASSYSRVSLTDGYTF
j_gene: TRBJ1-4; len: 14; v_gene: TRBV18; CDR3aa: CASSLIDSNEKLFF
j_gene: TRBJ1-5; len: 13; v_gene: TRBV7-9; CDR3aa: CASSLALNQPQHF
j_gene: TRBJ2-3; len: 15; v_gene: TRBV2; CDR3aa: CASSELIPSTDTQYF
j_gene: TRBJ1-1; len: 16; v_gene: TRBV7-9; CDR3aa: CASSLPTGATNTEAFF
j_gene: TRBJ2-7; len: 16; v_gene: TRBV2; CDR3aa: CASSEAQASGTYEQYF
j_gene: TRBJ2-3; len: 18; v_gene: TRBV11-3; CDR3aa: CASSLMETSGSIPDTQYF
j_gene: TRBJ2-7; len: 15; v_gene: TRBV14; CDR3aa: CASSQDWNREIEQYF
j_gene: TRBJ2-3; len: 16; v_gene: TRBV27; CDR3aa: CASSSTPGILTDTQYF
j_gene: TRBJ2-1; len: 14; v_gene: TRBV25-1; CDR3aa: CASSKLAGDYEQFF
j_gene: TRBJ1-4; len: 14; v_gene: TRBV30; CDR3aa: CAWKGQGASEKLFF
j_gene: TRBJ2-3; len: 17; v_gene: TRBV18; CDR3aa: CASSPPRSGPSTDTQYF
j_gene: TRBJ2-3; len: 17; v_gene: TRBV4-3; CDR3aa: CASSQVGQVGNTDTQYF
j_gene: TRBJ2-7; len: 16; v_gene: TRBV5-4; CDR3aa: CASNQGGTSARYEQYF
j_gene: TRBJ2-3; len: 16; v_gene: TRBV28; CDR3aa: CASSPWTGVGTDTQYF
j_gene: TRBJ2-7; len: 15; v_gene: TRBV6-1; CDR3aa: CASTREGQKSYEQYF
j_gene: TRBJ2-1; len: 13; v_gene: TRBV11-1; CDR3aa: CASSLSYSNEQFF
j_gene: TRBJ2-3; len: 16; v_gene: TRBV19; CDR3aa: CASSIPGSATRDTQYF
j_gene: TRBJ1-6; len: 16; v_gene: TRBV13; CDR3aa: CASSPSLQGGSSPLHF